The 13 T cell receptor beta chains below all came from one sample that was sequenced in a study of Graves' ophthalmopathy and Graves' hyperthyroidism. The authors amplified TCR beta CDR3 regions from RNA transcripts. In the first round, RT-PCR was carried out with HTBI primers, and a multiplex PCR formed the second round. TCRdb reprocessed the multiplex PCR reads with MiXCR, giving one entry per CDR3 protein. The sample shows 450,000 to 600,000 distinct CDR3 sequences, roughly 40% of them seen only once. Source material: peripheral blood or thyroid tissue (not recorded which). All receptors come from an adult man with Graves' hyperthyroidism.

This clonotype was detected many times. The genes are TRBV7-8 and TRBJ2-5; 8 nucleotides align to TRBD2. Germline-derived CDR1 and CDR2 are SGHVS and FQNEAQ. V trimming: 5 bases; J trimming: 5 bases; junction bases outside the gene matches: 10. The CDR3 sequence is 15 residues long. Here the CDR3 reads CASSPRRGGLETQYF. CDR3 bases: TGTGCCAGCAGCCCCCGCCGGGGGGGCCTGGAGACCCAGTACTTC.

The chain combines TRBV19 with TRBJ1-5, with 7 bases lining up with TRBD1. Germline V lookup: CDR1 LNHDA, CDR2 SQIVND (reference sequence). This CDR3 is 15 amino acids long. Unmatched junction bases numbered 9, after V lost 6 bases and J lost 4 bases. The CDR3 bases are TGTGCCAGTAGAGTGGCAGGGGGTTTTAATCAGCCCCAGCATTTT. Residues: CASRVAGGFNQPQHF.

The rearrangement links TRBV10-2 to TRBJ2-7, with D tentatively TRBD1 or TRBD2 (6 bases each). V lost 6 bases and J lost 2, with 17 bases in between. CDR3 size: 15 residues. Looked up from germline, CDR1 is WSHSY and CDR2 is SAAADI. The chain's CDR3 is CASRTQLRGPYEQYF. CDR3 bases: TGCGCCAGCAGGACACAACTACGGGGGCCCTACGAGCAGTACTTC.

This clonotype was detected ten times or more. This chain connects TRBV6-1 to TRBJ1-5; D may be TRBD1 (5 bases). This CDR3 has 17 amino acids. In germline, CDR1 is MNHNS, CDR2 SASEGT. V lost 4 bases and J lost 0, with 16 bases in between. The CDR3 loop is CASSGGLDVDSNQPQHF. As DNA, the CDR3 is TGTGCCAGCAGTGGGGGCTTGGACGTTGATAGCAATCAGCCCCAGCATTTT.

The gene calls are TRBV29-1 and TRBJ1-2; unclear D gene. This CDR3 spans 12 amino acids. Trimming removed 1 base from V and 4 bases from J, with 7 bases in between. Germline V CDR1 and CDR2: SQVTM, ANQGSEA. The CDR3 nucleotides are TGCAGCGTTGAAGGACACATCTATGGCTACACCTTC. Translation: CSVEGHIYGYTF. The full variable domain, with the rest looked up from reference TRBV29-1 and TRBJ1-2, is SAVISQKPSRDICQRGTSLTIQCQVDSQVTMMFWYRQQPGQSLTLIATANQGSEATYESGFVIDKFPISRPNLTFSTLTVSNMSPEDSSIYLCSVEGHIYGYTFGSGTRLTVV.

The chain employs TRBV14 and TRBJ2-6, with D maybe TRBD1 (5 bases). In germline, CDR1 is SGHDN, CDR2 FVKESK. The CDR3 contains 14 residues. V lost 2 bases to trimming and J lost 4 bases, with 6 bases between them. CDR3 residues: CASSQRTGANVLTF. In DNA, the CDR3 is TGTGCCAGCAGCCAAAGGACAGGGGCCAACGTCCTGACTTTC.

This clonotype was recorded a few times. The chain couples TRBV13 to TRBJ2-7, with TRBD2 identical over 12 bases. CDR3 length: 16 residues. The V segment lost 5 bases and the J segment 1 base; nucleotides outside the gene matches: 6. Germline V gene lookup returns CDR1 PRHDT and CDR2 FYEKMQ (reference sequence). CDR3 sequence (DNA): TGTGCCAGCAGCCTACGGACTAGCGGGATTTCCTACGAGCAGTACTTC. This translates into CASSLRTSGISYEQYF.

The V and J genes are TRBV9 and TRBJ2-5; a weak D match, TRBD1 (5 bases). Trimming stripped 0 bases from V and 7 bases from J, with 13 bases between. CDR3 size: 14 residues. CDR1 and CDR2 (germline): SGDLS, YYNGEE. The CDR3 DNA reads TGTGCCAGCAGCGTAGGGCCAGGGAAGGGGACCCAGTACTTC. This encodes CASSVGPGKGTQYF.

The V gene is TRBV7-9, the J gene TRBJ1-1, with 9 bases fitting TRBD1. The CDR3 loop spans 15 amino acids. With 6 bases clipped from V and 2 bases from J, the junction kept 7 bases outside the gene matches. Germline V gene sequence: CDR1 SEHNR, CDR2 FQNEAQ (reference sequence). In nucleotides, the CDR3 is TGTGCCAGCAGGCCACAGGGGGCGCAAAACACTGAAGCTTTCTTT. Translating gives CASRPQGAQNTEAFF.

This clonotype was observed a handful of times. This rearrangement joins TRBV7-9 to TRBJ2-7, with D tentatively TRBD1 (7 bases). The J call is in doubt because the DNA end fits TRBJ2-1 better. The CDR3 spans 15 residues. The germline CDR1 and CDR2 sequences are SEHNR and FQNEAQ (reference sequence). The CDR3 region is CASSLEGGRGDEQFF. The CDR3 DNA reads TGTGCCAGCAGCTTAGAAGGTGGCAGGGGGGACGAGCAGTTCTTC.

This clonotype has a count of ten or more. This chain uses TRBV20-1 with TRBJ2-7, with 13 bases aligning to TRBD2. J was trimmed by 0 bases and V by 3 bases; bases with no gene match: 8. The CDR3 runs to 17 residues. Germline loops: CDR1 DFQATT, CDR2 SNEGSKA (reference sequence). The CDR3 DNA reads TGCAGTGCTAGCTCTGGACTAGCGGGAGACTACTCCTACGAGCAGTACTTC. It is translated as CSASSGLAGDYSYEQYF.

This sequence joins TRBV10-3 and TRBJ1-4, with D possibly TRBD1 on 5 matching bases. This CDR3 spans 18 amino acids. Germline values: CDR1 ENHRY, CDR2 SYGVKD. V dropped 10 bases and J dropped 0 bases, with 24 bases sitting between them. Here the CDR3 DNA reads TGTGCCAGCAGCATATTCCCCTGGAGGGACGCAACTAATGAAAAACTGTTTTTT. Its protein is CASSIFPWRDATNEKLFF.

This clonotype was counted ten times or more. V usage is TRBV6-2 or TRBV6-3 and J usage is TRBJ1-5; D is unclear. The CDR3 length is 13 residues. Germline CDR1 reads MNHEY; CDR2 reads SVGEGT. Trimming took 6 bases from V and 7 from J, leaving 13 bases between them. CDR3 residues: CASSGTDRQPQHF. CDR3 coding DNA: TGTGCCAGCAGCGGAACGGATCGCCAGCCCCAGCATTTT.